This T cell receptor (beta chain) is drawn from a study of T cells in Graves' hyperthyroidism and ophthalmopathy. About 10 ml of fresh peripheral blood supplied the PBMCs. Amplified TCR beta CDR3 regions derived from RNA transcripts. A first-round RT-PCR of the TCR CDR3 used the HTBI primer set. TCRdb re-called the multiplex PCR reads through MiXCR, storing one row per CDR3 protein. The sample has hundreds of thousands of distinct CDR3 sequences; approximately 17% are singletons. Trimming removed 2 bases from V and 6 bases from J, with 11 bases in between. The CDR3 spans 14 residues. From germline, CDR1 is SEHNR and CDR2 FQNEAQ (reference sequence). This clonotype appeared many times.

This TCR was sampled from a woman aged 18-30 years with Graves' ophthalmopathy. What was sequenced was blood. V is TRBV7-9 and J is TRBJ2-1; D may be TRBD2 (6 bases). CDR3 nucleotides: TGTGCCAGCAGCTTATACCGGGACTTCAATGAGCAGTTCTTC. Translated, it gives CASSLYRDFNEQFF.